The entry below gives a single TCR beta chain sequence along with its context. These data originate in a study of esophageal squamous cell carcinoma under preoperative chemotherapy. The time point here: after preoperative PTX-NDP chemotherapy. Paclitaxel-nedaplatin chemotherapy was given to patients ahead of their surgery. TCRdb re-called the PCR reads through MiXCR, storing one row per CDR3 protein. This sample has 34,000 or so distinct CDR3 sequences, with around 50% found just once. The V gene's germline CDR1 is KGHDR and CDR2 SFDVKD. This CDR3 contains 15 residues. V was cut by 6 bases and J by 0 bases, with 11 bases left in between.

This TCR was recovered from a human donor with esophageal squamous cell carcinoma. The donor label of this sample is uncertain. The chain joins TRBV24-1 to TRBJ1-5; possibly TRBD1 for D (6 bases). This sample was taken from a patient given preoperative chemotherapy. The CDR3 bases are TGTGCCACCAGTCCTCAGGGGATTAGCAATCAGCCCCAGCATTTT. This gives the protein CATSPQGISNQPQHF.